This TCR beta chain was captured by sequencing in a study of early T cells in non-severe SARS-CoV-2 infection. The V end was cut by 1 base, the J end by 13 bases, with 8 bases between. There are 11 residues in the CDR3. This clonotype was seen a handful of times. MiXCR, applied by TCRdb to the 5' RACE reads, yields one record per CDR3 protein. The table lists 45,000 to 55,000 distinct CDR3 sequences, approximately 6% of them singletons. This clonotype originated in an adult who was a healthcare worker with PCR-confirmed SARS-CoV-2 infection or an uninfected control (not recorded which). The rearrangement joins TRBV12-3 or TRBV12-4 to TRBJ2-1, with a tentative D call TRBD1 (6 bases). Sequencing was performed on whole blood. CDR3 loop: CASSLDRAQFF. The CDR3 region has the DNA TGTGCCAGCAGTTTAGACAGGGCCCAGTTCTTC.